The clone carrying this T cell receptor beta chain turned up a few times. The antigen remains unidentified. The sample originates from a study of T cells in Graves' hyperthyroidism and ophthalmopathy. Study-level points and caveats: Blood also held most thyroid clonotypes expanded beyond 0.001.

Amplification of TCR beta CDR3 regions used RNA as the template. HTBI primers drove first-round RT-PCR of the TCR CDR3. TCRdb reanalysed the multiplex PCR reads using MiXCR and keeps one entry per CDR3 protein. The table records under 650,000 distinct CDR3 sequences, 15% to 20% of them present only once. Patients aged 18 to 65 had newly diagnosed hyperthyroidism of under 2 months' duration. The clonotype originates from a woman in her 30s with Graves' hyperthyroidism. Sequencing was done on a sample of blood.

CDR3 bases: TGTGCCAGCAACAACCCCGGGACACGGGAGACCCAGTACTTC. Translation: CASNNPGTRETQYF. This chain links TRBV11-2 with TRBJ2-5, with D perhaps matching TRBD1 (6 bases). V dropped 7 bases and J dropped 5 bases, with 17 bases sitting between them. The CDR3 sequence is 14 residues long. CDR1 and CDR2 (germline): SGHAT, FQNNGV.